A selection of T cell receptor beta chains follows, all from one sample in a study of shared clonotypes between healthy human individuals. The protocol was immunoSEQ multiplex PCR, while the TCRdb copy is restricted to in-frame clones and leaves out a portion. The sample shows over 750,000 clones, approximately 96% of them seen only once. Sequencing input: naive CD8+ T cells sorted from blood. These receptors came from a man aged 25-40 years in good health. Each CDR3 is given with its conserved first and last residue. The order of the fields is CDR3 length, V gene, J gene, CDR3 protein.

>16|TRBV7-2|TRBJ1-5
CASSLTARGSNQPQHF
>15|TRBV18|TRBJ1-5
CASSLTAYSNQPQHF
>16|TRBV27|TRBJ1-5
CASSLFWGKNNQPQHF
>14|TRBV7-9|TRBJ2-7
CASNLVDATYEQYF
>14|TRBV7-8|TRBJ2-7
CASRIRGRTYEQYF
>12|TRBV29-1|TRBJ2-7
CSVVLSTYEQYF
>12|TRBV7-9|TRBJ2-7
CASSHQGFEQYF
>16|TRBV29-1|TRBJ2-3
CSVAGSPGQNTDTQYF
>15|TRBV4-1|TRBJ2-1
CASSLPNRALDEQFF
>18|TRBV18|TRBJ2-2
CASSPFLASGVNTGELFF
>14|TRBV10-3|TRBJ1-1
CAISEISGGTEAFF
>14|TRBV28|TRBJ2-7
CASRIPARTREQYF
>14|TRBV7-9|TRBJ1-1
CASSQDLLGTEAFF
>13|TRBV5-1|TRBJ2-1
CASREPTYNEQFF
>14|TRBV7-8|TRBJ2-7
CASSSPAGPREQYF
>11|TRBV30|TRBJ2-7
CAWGGAYEQYF
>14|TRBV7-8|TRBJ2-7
CASSTRTDGDEQYF
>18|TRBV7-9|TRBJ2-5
CASSSTVRDRGLNWTQYF
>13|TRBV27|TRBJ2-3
CASTRGYTDTQYF
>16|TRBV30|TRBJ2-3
CAWSIGEQGLGDTQYF
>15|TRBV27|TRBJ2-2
CASRLAGVLTGELFF
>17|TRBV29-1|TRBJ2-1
CSVEARASGHSYNEQFF
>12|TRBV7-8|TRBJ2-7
CASSLIQDEQYF
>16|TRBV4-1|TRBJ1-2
CASSPISTGSNYGYTF
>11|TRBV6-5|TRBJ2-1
CASSYGDEQFF
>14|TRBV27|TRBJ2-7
CASSGSGPPYEQYF
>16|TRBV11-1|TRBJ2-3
CASSPHTSGRTDTQYF
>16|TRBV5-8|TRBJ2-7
CASSLREGYIPYEQYF
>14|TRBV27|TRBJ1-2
CASRDGGQFYGYTF
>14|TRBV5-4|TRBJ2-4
CASSSEGGENIQYF
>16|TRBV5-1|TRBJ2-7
CASSLAKPREKPEQYF
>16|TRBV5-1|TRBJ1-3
CASSLRGTAEGDTIYF
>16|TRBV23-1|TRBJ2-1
CASSQLRDEAYNEQFF
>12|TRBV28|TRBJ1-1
CASSPRDWEAFF
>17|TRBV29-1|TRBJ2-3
CSVEEELGAVRTDTQYF
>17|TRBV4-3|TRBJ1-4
CASSQGVYAGINEKLFF
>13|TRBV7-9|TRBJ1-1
CASSPGGNTEAFF
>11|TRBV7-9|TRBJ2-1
CASADFTEQFF
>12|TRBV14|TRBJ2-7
CASSHMISEQYF
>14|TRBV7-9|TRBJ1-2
CASSLELVTYGYTF